The clone carrying this TCR beta chain was recorded at least ten times. This entry comes from a study of T cells of healthy individuals. The V gene lost 4 bases and the J gene lost 4 bases, with 14 bases spanning the gap. CDR1 is SGHDT, CDR2 YYEEEE, per germline. The CDR3 length is 14 residues. Using its own MiXCR run on the 5' RACE reads, TCRdb lists one record per CDR3 protein. The sample has about 41,000 distinct CDR3 sequences, 4% to 5.5% seen once; the top ten hold more than 8%. This chain uses TRBV5-6 with TRBJ1-2, with D unclear. The sequence derives from a human donor in good health. Written as DNA, the CDR3 is TGTGCCAGCAGCACCGACACCTTGAGCTATGGCTACACCTTC. Translated, it gives CASSTDTLSYGYTF.